A selection of T cell receptor beta chains follows, all from one sample in a study of blood T cell repertoires in COVID-19. The table came from immunoSEQ multiplex PCR; TCRdb's copy has only in-frame clones and leaves some out. The data hold 200,000 to 300,000 clones, with 70% to 90% observed a single time. Source material: peripheral blood. The receptors shown here come from a woman aged 60-75 years with COVID-19, enrolled during active disease. CDR3s include the opening cysteine and the closing phenylalanine or tryptophan. D genes are given only for firm matches. Size is omitted from some rows. Given values are once, few, many or a class for expanded clones.

v_call	d_call	clone_size	j_call	cdr3_nt	cdr3_aa
TRBV21-1	NA	NA	TRBJ1-5	TGTGCCAGCAGCAAAGGGCCACAACAGGGGAGCCAGCCCCAGCATTTT	CASSKGPQQGSQPQHF
TRBV28	TRBD2	NA	TRBJ2-7	TGTGCCAGCAGTTCACTAGCGGGACGAGGTGGGCAGTACTTC	CASSSLAGRGGQYF
TRBV5-1	TRBD2	NA	TRBJ2-2	TGCGCCAGCAGCCACAACTGGCGGGAGATAACCGGGGAGCTGTTTTTT	CASSHNWREITGELFF
TRBV5-1	TRBD2	NA	TRBJ2-7	TGCGCCAGCAGCTTGATCGGACTAGCGGGTTACGAGCAGTACTTC	CASSLIGLAGYEQYF
TRBV19	TRBD1	NA	TRBJ1-5	TGTGCCAGTAGTGCTCGACAGGGGAGCAATCAGCCCCAGCATTTT	CASSARQGSNQPQHF
TRBV28	TRBD1	NA	TRBJ1-6	TGTGCCAGCCAATCCGGGCAGGGGGTTAATTCACCCCTCCACTTT	CASQSGQGVNSPLHF
TRBV27	TRBD1	NA	TRBJ1-2	TGTGCCAGCAGCCCCCCTCGTTTCGGGACAGGGATGTTTGGCTACACCTTC	CASSPPRFGTGMFGYTF
TRBV28	NA	NA	TRBJ2-7	TGTGCCAGCAGTCCCCTCTACGAGCAGTACTTC	CASSPLYEQYF
TRBV19	TRBD1	NA	TRBJ1-5	TGTGCCACAACAAGAGGACAGGGACCAAATCAGCCCCAGCATTTT	CATTRGQGPNQPQHF
TRBV5-1	NA	NA	TRBJ2-7	TGCGCCAGCAGCCCCGCTCGAGGGGTGCGGGAATTCTACGAGCAGTACTTC	CASSPARGVREFYEQYF
TRBV5-4	TRBD1	NA	TRBJ2-3	TGTGCCAGCAGCTTGGGGACAGGAGATACGCAGTATTTT	CASSLGTGDTQYF
TRBV19	NA	once	TRBJ1-5	TGTGCCAGTAGGGGAGAGTATAGCAATCAGCCCCAGCATTTT	CASRGEYSNQPQHF
TRBV19	TRBD2	NA	TRBJ2-1	TGTGCCAGTACCACGACTAGCGGGAGTTGGTCCTACAATGAGCAGTTCTTC	CASTTTSGSWSYNEQFF
TRBV1	NA	NA	TRBJ2-1	TGCACCAGCAGCCAAGCACGACTAGCGGGAGTGTCTGAGCAGTTCTTC	CTSSQARLAGVSEQFF
TRBV6-5	TRBD2	NA	TRBJ2-3	TGTGCCAGCAGACCCGGGAGGAGGGCAGATACGCAGTATTTT	CASRPGRRADTQYF
TRBV5-1	NA	NA	TRBJ2-3	TGCGCCAGCAGCCCACTGTCAGGGAACACAGATACGCAGTATTTT	CASSPLSGNTDTQYF
TRBV3-1/TRBV3-2	TRBD1	NA	TRBJ2-5	TGTGCCAGCAGCCAAGGCGGACAGGGGAGGGGGACCCAGTACTTC	CASSQGGQGRGTQYF
TRBV5-4	NA	NA	TRBJ2-7	TGTGCCAGCCGGGAAGGGGGCAGGGGGACTCGCGAGCAGTACTTC	CASREGGRGTREQYF
TRBV28	NA	NA	TRBJ2-6	TGTGCCAGCAGTTTCCTCCGCTCTGGGGCCAACGTCCTGACTTTC	CASSFLRSGANVLTF
TRBV5-6	NA	NA	TRBJ2-7	TGTGCCAGCAGCTTGTGGGCCGACTACTACGAGCAGTACTTC	CASSLWADYYEQYF
TRBV10-3	TRBD1	once	TRBJ1-6	TGTGCCATCAGCCAGGGGGTCACGGCCCTCCACTTT	CAISQGVTALHF
TRBV19	NA	few	TRBJ1-5	TGTGCCAGTAGGGCAGGGCAGCGCAATCAGCCCCAGCATTTT	CASRAGQRNQPQHF
TRBV7-2	NA	NA	TRBJ1-4	TGTGCCAGCAGCCCCGCGGGGGCAGAAAAACTGTTTTTT	CASSPAGAEKLFF
TRBV5-4	NA	NA	TRBJ2-1	TGTGCCAGCAGCGGAACCCAGGGGCCCGGCTACAATGAGCAGTTCTTC	CASSGTQGPGYNEQFF
TRBV4-2	NA	few	TRBJ2-7	TGTGCCAGCAGCCAAGACATCTCCTACGAGCAGTACTTC	CASSQDISYEQYF
TRBV18	NA	NA	TRBJ2-2	TGTGCCAGCTCACCGGGGGGTGCGCGTACCGGGGAGCTGTTTTTT	CASSPGGARTGELFF
TRBV10-3	TRBD1	NA	TRBJ1-2	TGTGCCATCAGCGAGGGGACAGGGAACTATGGCTACACCTTC	CAISEGTGNYGYTF
TRBV15	TRBD1	NA	TRBJ2-1	TGTGCCACCAGCAGAGATGGTGGACAGGGGAGGAATGAGCAGTTCTTC	CATSRDGGQGRNEQFF
TRBV5-4	TRBD2	NA	TRBJ2-7	TGTGCCAGCAGCTTATTCGGACTAGCGGGAAGGGGCGAGCAGTACTTC	CASSLFGLAGRGEQYF
TRBV6-5	TRBD1	NA	TRBJ2-7	TGTGCCAGCAGAGACCGGGACAGGGGCTACGAGCAGTACTTC	CASRDRDRGYEQYF
TRBV2	TRBD2	NA	TRBJ2-1	TGTGCCAGCAGGGTGACTAGCGGGAATGAGCAGTTCTTC	CASRVTSGNEQFF
TRBV27	NA	NA	TRBJ1-5	TGTGCCAGCAGTTTATTGGGACTGGGGCAGCCCCAGCATTTT	CASSLLGLGQPQHF
TRBV28	TRBD1	once	TRBJ1-5	TGTGCCAGCAGTACCCATGGACAGGAAAATCAGCCCCAGCATTTT	CASSTHGQENQPQHF
TRBV19	NA	few	TRBJ1-1	TGTGCCAGTAGCGAATGGACAGAAGCTTTCTTT	CASSEWTEAFF
TRBV24-1	TRBD2	NA	TRBJ2-3	TGTGCCACCAGTAGCGGGATCAGTACGCAGTATTTT	CATSSGISTQYF
TRBV28	NA	NA	TRBJ1-4	TGTGCCAGCAGTCGAGGGAATGAAAAACTGTTTTTT	CASSRGNEKLFF
TRBV5-1	TRBD2	once	TRBJ2-3	TGCGCCAGCAGCCCTAGCGGGCGATTCACAGATACGCAGTATTTT	CASSPSGRFTDTQYF
TRBV29-1	TRBD1	NA	TRBJ1-1	TGCAGCGTTTACAGGGGACATGAAGCTTTCTTT	CSVYRGHEAFF
TRBV19	TRBD2	once	TRBJ2-1	TGTGCCAGTAGTATGAGCTGGCTAGCGGGCGCCAATGAGCAGTTCTTC	CASSMSWLAGANEQFF
TRBV18	TRBD1	NA	TRBJ2-7	TGTGCCAGCTCCCCCCGAGACAGGGAAGGGTACGAGCAGTACTTC	CASSPRDREGYEQYF
TRBV29-1	NA	NA	TRBJ2-2	TGCAGCGTTGGGCAGACTGGGAACACCGGGGAGCTGTTTTTT	CSVGQTGNTGELFF
TRBV19	NA	NA	TRBJ1-1	TGTGCCAGTAGACCGGACACCCAGGGCACTGAAGCTTTCTTT	CASRPDTQGTEAFF
TRBV4-2	NA	NA	TRBJ1-2	TGTGCCAGCAGCCAAGGGCTGGGCAGTAACTATGGCTACACCTTC	CASSQGLGSNYGYTF
TRBV11-3	TRBD1	NA	TRBJ1-1	TGTGCCAGCAACATAGCGGGACAGGGAGGGTTGAAGAACACTGAAGCTTTCTTT	CASNIAGQGGLKNTEAFF
TRBV11-3	TRBD1	NA	TRBJ1-1	TGTGCCAGCCCCCGGAGGGACAGGGTCAACACTGAAGCTTTCTTT	CASPRRDRVNTEAFF
TRBV19	NA	NA	TRBJ1-1	TGTGCCAGTAGTCCGAGTAGTTGGTACACTGAAGCTTTCTTT	CASSPSSWYTEAFF
TRBV6-1	NA	NA	TRBJ1-4	TGTGCCAGCAGTGAAGGGTCCTATAATGAAAAACTGTTTTTT	CASSEGSYNEKLFF